This TCR beta chain was sequenced for a study of pediatric ulcerative colitis. This CDR3 region has 15 residues. Deletions cut 2 bases from V and 4 bases from J, with 17 bases between. The V gene's germline CDR1 is GTSNPN and CDR2 SVGIG (reference sequence). A word on this clone: The antigen is undetermined.

TCRdb keeps only in-frame clones here, not all; method: immunoSEQ multiplex PCR. The sample yields roughly 64,000 clones, 85% to 90% seen once. General observations from the study: Blood samples from a couple of patients yielded substantially fewer templates and were excluded from blood-rectal overlap analysis. Compared with controls, ulcerative colitis showed greater blood-rectum clone sharing. No controls had the two rectal clonotypes shared by ulcerative colitis patients.

No immunosuppressive drugs were given to ulcerative colitis patients before diagnostic colonoscopy. The V and J genes are TRBV30 and TRBJ1-2; possible D gene TRBD1, 6 bases. This TCR derives from a boy aged 5 to 17 with severe ulcerative colitis. Input material: blood. CDR3 sequence: CAWSPPFRGGYGYTF. The DNA for the CDR3 is TGTGCCTGGAGTCCACCCTTTAGGGGGGGCTATGGCTACACCTTC.